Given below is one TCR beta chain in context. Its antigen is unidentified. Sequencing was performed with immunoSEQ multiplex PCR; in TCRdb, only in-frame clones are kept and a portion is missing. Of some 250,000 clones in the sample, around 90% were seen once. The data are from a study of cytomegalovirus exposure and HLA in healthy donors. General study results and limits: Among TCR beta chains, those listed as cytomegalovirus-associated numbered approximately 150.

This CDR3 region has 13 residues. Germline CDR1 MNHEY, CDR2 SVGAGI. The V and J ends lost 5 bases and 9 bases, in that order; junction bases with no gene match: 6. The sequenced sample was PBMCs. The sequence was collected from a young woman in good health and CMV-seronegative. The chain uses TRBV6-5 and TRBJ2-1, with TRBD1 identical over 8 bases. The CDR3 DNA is TGTGCCAGCAGTACGGACAGGGTTATTGAGCAGTTCTTC. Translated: CASSTDRVIEQFF.